This TCR beta chain was observed in a study of blood T cell repertoires in COVID-19. On the study more broadly: Some COVID-19 samples were acute and others convalescent; all came from the United States, Italy and Spain. Sources were T cells, B-cell-depleted T cells, or PBMCs; the material itself was cDNA or gDNA.

This CDR3 is built from 15 residues. In germline, CDR1 is ENHRY, CDR2 SYGVKD. Trimming left V 5 bases short and J 3 bases short, with 14 bases between. Repertoires were generated with immunoSEQ multiplex PCR, while TCRdb's copy carries only in-frame clones and drops some. The top ten clones hold roughly 2% of a sample with 54,000 or so clones, around 86% of them seen once. The sample taken for sequencing was peripheral blood. V gene TRBV10-3 combines with J gene TRBJ1-3, with D maybe TRBD1 (6 bases). This TCR was sampled from a woman aged 55-70 years with acute or convalescent COVID-19. CDR3 in amino acids: CAISLTGLSGNTIYF. In nucleotides, the CDR3 is TGTGCCATCAGTTTGACAGGATTGAGTGGAAACACCATATATTTT.